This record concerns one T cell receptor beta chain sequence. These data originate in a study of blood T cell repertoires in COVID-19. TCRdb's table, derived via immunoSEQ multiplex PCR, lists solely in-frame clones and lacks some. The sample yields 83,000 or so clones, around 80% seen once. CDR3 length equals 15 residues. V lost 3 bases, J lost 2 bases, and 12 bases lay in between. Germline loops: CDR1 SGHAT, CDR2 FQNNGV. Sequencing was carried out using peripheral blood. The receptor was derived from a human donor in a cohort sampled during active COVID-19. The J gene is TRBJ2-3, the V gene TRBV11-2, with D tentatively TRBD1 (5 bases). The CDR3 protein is CASSFFQGPTDTQYF. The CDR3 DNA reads TGTGCCAGCAGCTTCTTTCAGGGCCCCACAGATACGCAGTATTTT.